These 21 T cell receptor beta chains were all obtained from the same sample, sequenced in a study of identical twins. MiXCR was run by TCRdb on the 5' RACE reads, yielding one entry per CDR3 protein. Of around 300,000 distinct CDR3 sequences listed, roughly 8.6% are singletons. A further study also used this sample, focusing on yellow fever vaccine responses in identical twins.

The sample taken for sequencing was memory (CD45RO+) T cells sorted from blood. The receptors come from a woman younger than 35 in good health.

The table lists this clonotype with a few counts. The chain is built from TRBV6-5 and TRBJ2-1; D might be TRBD2 (6 bases). The CDR3 is 14 residues long. The V and J ends lost 2 bases and 5 bases respectively, with 10 bases between them. Germline loops: CDR1 MNHEY, CDR2 SVGAGI. The CDR3 DNA reads TGTGCCAGCAGTTACGGGGGGAGAAACAATGAGCAGTTCTTC. Protein product: CASSYGGRNNEQFF.

This clonotype was observed a few times. The CDR3 loop reads CASSLDLGSGTDTQYF. The CDR3 bases are TGTGCCAGCAGCTTGGATTTAGGATCAGGCACAGATACGCAGTATTTT. The gene calls are TRBV5-6 and TRBJ2-3; D is undetermined. Per germline, CDR1 SGHDT and CDR2 YYEEEE. The length of the CDR3 is 16 residues. V lost 0 bases, J lost 1 base, and 12 bases lay in between.

This clonotype was seen only a few times. This chain joins TRBV28 and TRBJ2-1; TRBD2 matches at 7 bases. Germline values: CDR1 MDHEN, CDR2 SYDVKM. J was trimmed by 0 bases and V by 8 bases; bases with no gene match: 10. The CDR3 is made up of 16 amino acids. The CDR3 reads CASSTASGHSYNEQFF. CDR3 bases: TGTGCCAGCTCCACGGCTAGCGGACACTCCTACAATGAGCAGTTCTTC.

There are a few counts of this clonotype. V and J are TRBV20-1 and TRBJ1-1; D gene uncertain. CDR1 DFQATT and CDR2 SNEGSKA come from the germline V gene (reference sequence). Trimming stripped 5 bases from V and 0 bases from J, with 13 bases between. The CDR3 extends over 14 amino acids. In nucleotides, the CDR3 is TGCAGTGCTCATTCAGTGAAGATGAACACTGAAGCTTTCTTT. It encodes CSAHSVKMNTEAFF.

This clonotype was seen a few times. The chain is built from TRBV21-1 and TRBJ2-2. TRBV21-1 has pseudogene status. There are 12 residues in the CDR3. The CDR3 DNA reads as TGTGCCGGAGAGGAAGGCACCGGGGAGCTGTTTTTT. This sequence encodes CAGEEGTGELFF.

The chain joins TRBV2 to TRBJ2-5; TRBD2 agrees at 8 bases. The germline CDR1 and CDR2 sequences are SNHLY and FYNNEI. The CDR3 covers 16 residues. V dropped 8 bases and J dropped 2; count of bases not matched to a gene: 13. CDR3 coding DNA: TGTGCCAGCTCTAGATTCCCTAAGCGGGGGCAAGAGACCCAGTACTTC. It specifies CASSRFPKRGQETQYF.

The sample holds a few counts of this clonotype. V gene TRBV5-1 combines with J gene TRBJ2-7; 9 nucleotides agree with TRBD2. This CDR3 comprises 13 residues. Germline V gene lookup returns CDR1 SGHRS and CDR2 YFSETQ. Unmatched junction bases numbered 4, after V lost 6 bases and J lost 3 bases. In DNA form, the CDR3 reads TGCGCCAGCAAGGCTAGCGGGGACTACGAGCAGTACTTC. It specifies CASKASGDYEQYF. The full variable domain, with the rest looked up from reference TRBV5-1 and TRBJ2-7, is KAGVTQTPRYLIKTRGQQVTLSCSPISGHRSVSWYQQTPGQGLQFLFEYFSETQRNKGNFPGRFSGRQFSNSRSEMNVSTLELGDSALYLCASKASGDYEQYFGPGTRLTVT.

The chain couples TRBV10-2 to TRBJ2-3; 12 nucleotides match TRBD2. The CDR3 has 14 residues. CDR1 and CDR2 from the germline V gene are WSHSY and SAAADI. V gave up 8 bases and J gave up 4 bases; unmatched junction bases: 4. CDR3 sequence (DNA): TGCGCCAGCGTGACTAGCGGGGGCTCAGATACGCAGTATTTT. Translation gives CASVTSGGSDTQYF.

The chain uses TRBV6-5 and TRBJ1-4; no clear D. The V gene's germline CDR1 is MNHEY and CDR2 SVGAGI. The ends were cut back, 0 bases at V and 8 bases at J, with 16 bases in the middle. The CDR3 runs to 16 residues. For the CDR3, the DNA is TGTGCCAGCAGTTACTCGAAAGAACCCGGGGAAGAAAAACTGTTTTTT. It specifies CASSYSKEPGEEKLFF.

This clonotype was picked up a small number of times. The chain links TRBV20-1 to TRBJ1-2; D is perhaps TRBD1 (6 bases). Trimming cost V 3 bases and J 8 bases, with 19 bases left between them. The CDR3 contains 14 residues. Germline V gives CDR1 DFQATT, CDR2 SNEGSKA (reference sequence). The CDR3 DNA is TGCAGTGCTAGTGAATCAGGGACACTGGGAGGCTACACCTTC. Its protein product is CSASESGTLGGYTF.

The gene calls are TRBV7-8 and TRBJ1-1, with no clear D. Trimming pared 1 base from V and 4 bases from J, leaving 13 bases between. CDR3 length equals 15 residues. The germline V gene has CDR1 SGHVS and CDR2 FQNEAQ. CDR3 in DNA: TGTGCCAGCAGCTTAGGGAACACCTGGGGCACTGAAGCTTTCTTT. This codes for CASSLGNTWGTEAFF.

V and J are TRBV20-1 and TRBJ2-3, with 7 bases matching TRBD1. The ends lost 3 bases at V and 5 bases at J; junction bases unmatched: 11. The CDR3 extends over 15 amino acids. Germline CDR1 reads DFQATT; CDR2 reads SNEGSKA (reference sequence). The CDR3 is CSARPGARGQDTQYF. CDR3 nucleotide sequence: TGCAGTGCTAGGCCCGGGGCTAGGGGGCAAGATACGCAGTATTTT.

The chain links TRBV3-1 to TRBJ2-7; no firm D call. Germline V gene lookup returns CDR1 LGHDT and CDR2 YNNKEL (reference sequence). With 1 base removed from V and 3 bases from J, the gap between germline ends came to 13 bases. This CDR3 has 15 amino acids. CDR3 nucleotides: TGTGCCAGCAGCCAAGCCCCAGGTTCTTACTACGAGCAGTACGTC. It translates to CASSQAPGSYYEQYV.

This clonotype has a count of ten or more. In DNA form, the CDR3 reads TGTGCCAGCAGGGGGCCCACAGGGGGGCCTAAAAGGAGCTCCTACAATGAGCAGTTCTTC. It translates to CASRGPTGGPKRSSYNEQFF. The gene calls are TRBV11-1 and TRBJ2-1, with 8 bases fitting TRBD1. Germline CDR1 SGHAT, CDR2 FQDESV (reference sequence). This CDR3 region has 20 residues. With 6 bases clipped from V and 0 bases from J, the junction kept 19 bases outside the gene matches.

In this sample, this clonotype turned up many times. The J gene is TRBJ1-6, the V gene TRBV6-1; D call uncertain. Germline CDR1 MNHNS, CDR2 SASEGT. V was cut by 1 base and J by 9 bases, with 7 bases left in between. The CDR3 covers 13 residues. This CDR3 reads CASSEDGSSPLHF. In DNA form, the CDR3 reads TGTGCCAGCAGTGAAGATGGGAGTTCACCCCTCCACTTT.

There are a few counts of this clonotype. This chain uses TRBV27 with TRBJ1-6; D unresolved. The V and J ends lost 3 bases and 6 bases respectively, with 9 bases between them. The CDR3 runs to 14 residues. Germline V gene sequence: CDR1 MNHEY, CDR2 SMNVEV (reference sequence). CDR3 protein: CASSLRWSNSPLHF. In nucleotides, the CDR3 is TGTGCCAGCAGTTTGAGGTGGTCTAATTCACCCCTCCACTTT.

V is TRBV9 and J is TRBJ2-2, with D perhaps matching TRBD2 (6 bases). The CDR3 contains 16 residues. The V and J ends lost 0 bases and 1 base respectively, with 10 bases between them. Germline V gives CDR1 SGDLS, CDR2 YYNGEE. The DNA for the CDR3 is TGTGCCAGCAGCGTAGGGCTAGCGCTGAACACCGGGGAGCTGTTTTTT. It is translated as CASSVGLALNTGELFF.

The table lists this clonotype with many counts. V is TRBV4-1 and J is TRBJ1-4; D ambiguous. Germline V gene data show CDR1 as MGHRA and CDR2 as YSYEKL. Trimming removed 0 bases at V and 0 bases at J, with 2 bases between. CDR3 length equals 14 residues. The CDR3 spells CASSQDTTNEKLFF. As DNA, the CDR3 is TGCGCCAGCAGCCAAGACACAACTAATGAAAAACTGTTTTTT.

This clonotype was found a few times. The CDR3 loop reads CASSDNNSPLHF. In DNA, the CDR3 is TGTGCCAGCAGCGATAATAATTCACCCCTCCACTTT. The rearrangement links TRBV7-3 to TRBJ1-6; D gene unclear. V shed 5 bases and J shed 5 bases, with 4 bases lying between them. CDR1 and CDR2 (germline): SGHTA, FQGTGA. The CDR3 runs 12 residues.

This chain links TRBV28 with TRBJ1-2; no definite D call. Between the trimmed V and J ends, which lost 1 base and 4 bases, there was a span of 13 bases. The CDR3 is 15 amino acids. Germline V gene sequence: CDR1 MDHEN, CDR2 SYDVKM. The CDR3 spells CASSLSKGKGYGYTF. The CDR3 DNA is TGTGCCAGCAGTTTATCGAAGGGAAAAGGCTATGGCTACACCTTC.

As for this clonotype: This may stem from a read error, because a much larger clone lies one nucleotide away. The CDR3 loop reads CSAKDWSSTSTDTQYF. Here the CDR3 DNA reads TGCAGTGCTAAAGATTGGAGCAGCACTAGCACAGATACGCAGTATTTT. This chain connects TRBV20-1 to TRBJ2-3; D is ambiguous. Trimming cost V 4 bases and J 0 bases, with 17 bases left between them. Germline CDR1 reads DFQATT; CDR2 reads SNEGSKA (reference sequence). The CDR3 runs 16 residues.